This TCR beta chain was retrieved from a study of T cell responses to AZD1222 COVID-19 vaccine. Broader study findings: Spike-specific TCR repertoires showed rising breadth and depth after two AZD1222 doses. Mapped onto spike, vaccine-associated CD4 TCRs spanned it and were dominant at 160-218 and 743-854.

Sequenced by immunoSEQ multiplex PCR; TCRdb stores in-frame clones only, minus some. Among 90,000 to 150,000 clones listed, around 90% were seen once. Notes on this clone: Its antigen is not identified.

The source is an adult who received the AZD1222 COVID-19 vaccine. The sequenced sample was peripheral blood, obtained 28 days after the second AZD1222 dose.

The CDR3 loop reads CASSQDTSDSGNTIYF. The CDR3 bases are TGCGCCAGCAGCCAAGATACGTCGGACTCTGGAAACACCATATATTTT. This chain connects TRBV4-3 to TRBJ1-3; no clear D gene. CDR1 is LGHNA, CDR2 YSLEER, per germline. The CDR3 is made up of 16 amino acids. Deletions cut 0 bases from V and 0 bases from J, with 9 bases between.